Only a few counts were recorded for the clone carrying this T cell receptor (beta chain). Its matching antigen is unknown. Measured with immunoSEQ multiplex PCR; TCRdb has only the in-frame clones, and not every one. In the table there are approximately 35,000 clones, roughly four fifths of which are singletons. This sample stems from a study of OX40 agonist ivuxolimab in advanced cancers. Across the whole study: Patients with prior anti-PD-1, anti-PD-L1 or anti-CTLA-4 therapy were eligible; approximately 40% had some.

Study-wide results and caveats: Among expanded peripheral T cells, antigen specificity went undetermined. CD8+ T cells averaged more expanded clones than CD4+.

The sequence was obtained from an adult with an advanced solid tumor such as melanoma, head and neck, liver or kidney cancer. The material was CD4+ or CD8+ T cells sorted from blood, obtained in a trial of the OX40 agonist ivuxolimab.

The CDR3, as DNA: TGTGCCAGCAGCCTAGTTTGGGGACTAGCCAAAAACATTCAGTACTTC. It translates to CASSLVWGLAKNIQYF. The chain links TRBV7-9 to TRBJ2-4; TRBD2 is a possible D gene (6 bases). This CDR3 has 16 amino acids. The germline V gene has CDR1 SEHNR and CDR2 FQNEAQ (reference sequence). Trimming pared 5 bases from V and 0 bases from J, leaving 14 bases between.